The clone carrying this T cell receptor beta chain was observed a few times. Its antigen is still unknown. These data originate in a study of T-cell reconstitution after alpha-beta-depleted transplantation in children. Notes on the study in general: After one year, T-cell counts and TCRbeta diversity mostly came from new T cells.

Preparation of the TCRbeta library involved a method that used unique molecular identifiers. TCRdb re-called the PCR reads with MiXCR, one entry per CDR3 protein. The data show hundreds of thousands of distinct CDR3 sequences, 10% to 15% seen once. The sequences come from PBMCs, collected before TCRalphabeta/CD19-depleted stem cell transplant. This TCR derives from a girl aged 2-10 years with congenital amegakaryocytic thrombocytopenia, due to receive a stem cell transplant.

Here the CDR3 DNA reads TGCAGCGTCGCCGTCTTCGGGTCGAGCCCAGATACGCAGTATTTT. It translates to CSVAVFGSSPDTQYF. V gene TRBV29-1 combines with J gene TRBJ2-3; D is unresolved. Germline CDR1 is SQVTM and CDR2 is ANQGSEA. V lost 6 bases, J lost 4 bases, and 20 bases lay in between. The CDR3 is 15 residues long.